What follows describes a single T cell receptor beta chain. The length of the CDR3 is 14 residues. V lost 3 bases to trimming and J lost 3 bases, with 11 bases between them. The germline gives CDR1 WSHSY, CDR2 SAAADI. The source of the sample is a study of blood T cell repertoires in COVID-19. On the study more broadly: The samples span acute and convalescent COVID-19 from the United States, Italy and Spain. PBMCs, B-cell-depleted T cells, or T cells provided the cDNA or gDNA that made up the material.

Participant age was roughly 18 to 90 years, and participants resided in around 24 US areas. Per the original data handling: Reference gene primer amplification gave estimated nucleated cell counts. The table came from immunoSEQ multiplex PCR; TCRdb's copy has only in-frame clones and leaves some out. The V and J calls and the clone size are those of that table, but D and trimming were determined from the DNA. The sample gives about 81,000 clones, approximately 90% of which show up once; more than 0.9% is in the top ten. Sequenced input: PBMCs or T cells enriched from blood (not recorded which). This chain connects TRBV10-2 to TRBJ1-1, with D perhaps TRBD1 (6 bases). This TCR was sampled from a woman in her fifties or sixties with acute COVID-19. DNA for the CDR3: TGCGCCAGCAGTGAACAGGGAGAGTACACTGAAGCTTTCTTT. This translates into CASSEQGEYTEAFF.